This T cell receptor beta chain was identified in a study of cytomegalovirus exposure and HLA in healthy donors. Points from the study as a whole: The likely origin of a cluster of highly shared sequence variants was a sequencing artifact. Rarity held for most TCR sequences, but there were some public TCRs that occurred in many donors. Presence/absence analysis assumed near-uniform sequencing depth across donors.

Concerning this clone: Antigen specificity is unknown.

The PCR ran on 60 Vbeta and 13 Jbeta primers. TCRdb's copy holds only in-frame clones and misses some; the assay was immunoSEQ multiplex PCR. The table shows around 150,000 clones, with about 80% occurring only once. The CDR3 loop spans 14 amino acids. The V gene's germline CDR1 is SGHDT and CDR2 YYEEEE. V was pared by 5 bases and J by 1 base, with 11 bases between. The receptor comes from a man younger than 45 in good health. Sequenced input: PBMCs. The V gene is TRBV5-6, the J gene TRBJ2-3, with D possibly TRBD1 on 5 matching bases. The CDR3 is CASRGQARTDTQYF. CDR3 in DNA: TGTGCCAGCAGGGGGCAGGCGCGCACAGATACGCAGTATTTT.